Below are 22 T cell receptor beta chains sequenced from a single sample in a study of cytomegalovirus exposure and HLA in healthy donors. The primer mix had 60 Vbeta and 13 Jbeta primers. Produced via immunoSEQ multiplex PCR; TCRdb's table is partial and in-frame only. The sample has under 200,000 clones, approximately 80% seen once. Sequenced material: PBMCs. The receptors here all came from a middle-aged woman in good health and CMV-seropositive.

V usage is TRBV6-5 and J usage is TRBJ1-1; 10 positions agree with TRBD1. CDR3 length: 14 amino acids. CDR1 and CDR2 (germline): MNHEY, SVGAGI. Trimming took 2 bases from V and 5 from J; bases not matched to a gene: 2. CDR3 DNA sequence: TGTGCCAGCAGTTACAGGACAGGGGGAACTGAAGCTTTCTTT. This sequence encodes CASSYRTGGTEAFF.

The V gene is TRBV2, the J gene TRBJ2-2, with 10 positions matching TRBD1. The CDR3 length is 15 residues. Germline V gives CDR1 SNHLY, CDR2 FYNNEI. After removal of 4 bases from V and 4 bases from J, the junction contained 3 bases not matched to a gene. CDR3 residues: CASSGRTGGTGELFF. CDR3 DNA: TGTGCCAGCAGTGGACGGACAGGGGGCACCGGGGAGCTGTTTTTT.

Comment on this clone: At one end the junction does not follow the germline gene, possibly because of a read error. The J gene is TRBJ2-3, the V gene TRBV7-9, with 7 bases aligning to TRBD1. CDR3 length: 16 amino acids. Germline lookup yields CDR1 SEHNR and CDR2 FQNEAQ (reference sequence). The CDR3 region is CSSSPSRFRGTDTQYF. The CDR3 bases are TGTTCCAGCAGCCCCAGTCGGTTCAGGGGGACAGATACGCAGTATTTT. Supplemented by reference TRBV7-9 and TRBJ2-3, the full variable domain reads DTGVSQNPRHKITKRGQNVTFRCDPISEHNRLYWYRQTLGQGPEFLTYFQNEAQLEKSRLLSDRFSAERPKGSFSTLEIQRTEQGDSAMYLCSSSPSRFRGTDTQYFGPGTRLTVL.

This clone was picked up a small number of times. V and J are TRBV11-2 and TRBJ1-5; D gene unclear. V lost 5 bases to trimming and J lost 5 bases, with 7 bases between them. Germline-derived CDR1 and CDR2 are SGHAT and FQNNGV. The CDR3 runs 12 residues. The CDR3 is CASSQDDQPQHF. The CDR3 DNA sequence: TGTGCCAGCAGCCAGGATGATCAGCCCCAGCATTTT.

V is TRBV29-1 and J is TRBJ2-1; TRBD2 matches at 11 bases. This CDR3 has 14 amino acids. With V trimmed by 7 bases and J by 11 bases, 13 bases remained unmatched. Germline lookup yields CDR1 SQVTM and CDR2 ANQGSEA. The CDR3 is CSAPLAGEGNKQFF. The CDR3, as DNA: TGCAGCGCTCCACTAGCGGGAGAAGGAAACAAGCAGTTCTTC.

This rearrangement joins TRBV14 to TRBJ2-3; a possible D gene is TRBD1 (6 bases). The CDR3 covers 15 residues. Trimming left V 0 bases short and J 0 bases short, with 7 bases between. The germline gives CDR1 SGHDN, CDR2 FVKESK. The CDR3 reads CASSQERGSTDTQYF. CDR3 coding DNA: TGTGCCAGCAGCCAAGAAAGGGGGAGCACAGATACGCAGTATTTT.

This chain connects TRBV28 to TRBJ2-1, with TRBD2 identical over 7 bases. This CDR3 region has 14 residues. The V gene end was trimmed by 3 bases and the J gene end by 7 bases; junction bases not matched to a gene: 6. Germline V lookup: CDR1 MDHEN, CDR2 SYDVKM. The CDR3 DNA reads TGTGCCAGCAGTTTTAACGGGGGGAGGAATGAGCAGTTCTTC. It yields the protein CASSFNGGRNEQFF.

This rearrangement joins TRBV19 to TRBJ1-2; 7 bases agree with TRBD1. Germline CDR1 reads LNHDA; CDR2 reads SQIVND (reference sequence). V dropped 4 bases and J dropped 3; count of bases not matched to a gene: 5. This CDR3 has 14 amino acids. CDR3 DNA: TGTGCCAGTAGTACCGGACAGGAACACTATGGCTACACCTTC. This translates into CASSTGQEHYGYTF.

The V gene is TRBV7-9, the J gene TRBJ2-5; no clear D gene. CDR1 and CDR2 from the germline V gene are SEHNR and FQNEAQ (reference sequence). This CDR3 has 11 amino acids. The germline V and J ends were trimmed by 3 bases and 8 bases, with 7 bases remaining between them. CDR3 in amino acids: CASSFTTTQYF. Here the CDR3 DNA reads TGTGCCAGCAGCTTCACTACCACCCAGTACTTC.

The V call is TRBV27, the J call TRBJ2-5; 9 bases are shared with TRBD2. After removal of 6 bases from V and 2 bases from J, the junction contained 16 bases not matched to a gene. CDR3 length: 18 residues. The germline V gene encodes CDR1 MNHEY and CDR2 SMNVEV (reference sequence). For the CDR3, the DNA is TGTGCCAGCAGCTCTATCACTGGTAGCGGGGGTCGACAAGAGACCCAGTACTTC. Its protein product is CASSSITGSGGRQETQYF.

CDR3 amino acids: CASSSTGQTEAFF. CDR3 DNA: TGTGCCAGCTCATCTACAGGGCAGACTGAAGCTTTCTTT. The chain is built from TRBV18 and TRBJ1-1; a weak D match, TRBD1 (6 bases). Germline CDR1 reads KGHSH; CDR2 reads LQKENI. The CDR3 has 13 residues. V was clipped by 5 bases and J by 5 bases, with 12 bases between them.

The rearrangement uses TRBV6-6 and TRBJ2-7, with no clear D. CDR3 length equals 12 residues. V was trimmed by 4 bases and J by 3 bases, leaving 7 bases between them. In germline, CDR1 is MNHNY, CDR2 SVGAGI (reference sequence). The CDR3 region is CASSSNSYEQYF. The CDR3, as DNA: TGTGCCAGCAGTTCAAACAGCTACGAGCAGTACTTC.

This clone was counted once. Because it lacks the conserved phenylalanine or tryptophan at the end, this CDR3 is likely a read error. The DNA is left out, because the CDR3 cannot be placed on it with certainty; the CDR3 is given as TCRdb lists it. The chain couples TRBV7-2 to TRBJ2-7; the table assigns TRBD1, which was not confirmed against the DNA. Germline CDR1 reads SGHTA; CDR2 reads FQGNSA. The CDR3 has 12 residues if both end residues are counted. The CDR3 region is CASSTNLLRGTS.

The chain joins TRBV25-1 to TRBJ2-1; TRBD1 agrees at 10 bases. This CDR3 is 16 amino acids long. The V segment lost 1 base and the J segment 6 bases; nucleotides outside the gene matches: 6. Germline values: CDR1 MGHDK, CDR2 SYGVNS. CDR3: CASSESGTGVGNEQFF. DNA for the CDR3: TGTGCCAGCAGTGAATCAGGGACAGGGGTAGGCAATGAGCAGTTCTTC.

The rearrangement joins TRBV7-7 to TRBJ2-2; 8 bases map to TRBD1. This CDR3 has 15 residues. Germline CDR1 and CDR2: SSHAT and FNYEAQ (reference sequence). The junction had 3 bases not matched to a gene; V was cut back by 2 bases and J by 4 bases. Written as DNA, the CDR3 is TGTGCCAGCAGCTTACAGGGGGCGGGCACCGGGGAGCTGTTTTTT. It encodes CASSLQGAGTGELFF.

The chain carries TRBV7-9 and TRBJ1-2, with a possible D match to TRBD1 (6 bases). There are 13 residues in the CDR3. V was trimmed by 3 bases and J by 5 bases, leaving 10 bases between them. CDR1 and CDR2 from the germline V gene are SEHNR and FQNEAQ (reference sequence). The CDR3 nucleotides read TGTGCCAGCAGCTTGGACAGCCAGTATGGCTACACCTTC. Protein sequence: CASSLDSQYGYTF.

The V gene is TRBV5-1, the J gene TRBJ2-3, with TRBD2 identical over 7 bases. The germline V gene has CDR1 SGHRS and CDR2 YFSETQ. The CDR3 runs to 15 residues. With 7 bases clipped from V and 1 base from J, the junction kept 9 bases outside the gene matches. The CDR3 nucleotides are TGCGCCAGCGACAAGAATGGGGGGGGCACAGATACGCAGTATTTT. Its translation is CASDKNGGGTDTQYF.

This clone was counted between two and nine times. This chain connects TRBV10-3 to TRBJ2-7; TRBD2 agrees at 10 bases. Losses at the gene ends were 3 bases for V and 0 bases for J; bases not matched to a gene: 14. Germline V CDR1 and CDR2: ENHRY, SYGVKD. The length of the CDR3 is 19 residues. In DNA form, the CDR3 reads TGTGCCATCAGTGACCCCGGGGGGCTAGCGGGAGCGAGCTCCTACGAGCAGTACTTC. Translation: CAISDPGGLAGASSYEQYF.

V and J are TRBV30 and TRBJ2-4, with D possibly being TRBD2 (6 bases). V gave up 3 bases and J gave up 9 bases, with 15 bases separating them. This CDR3 is 13 amino acids long. The germline gives CDR1 GTSNPN, CDR2 SVGIG (reference sequence). CDR3 DNA sequence: TGTGCCTGGAGCGGAGGGCAGGTTTTCATTCAGTACTTC. Translated, it gives CAWSGGQVFIQYF.

The chain joins TRBV19 to TRBJ2-7; weak D call: TRBD1 (6 bases). Germline V gene sequence: CDR1 LNHDA, CDR2 SQIVND (reference sequence). Trimming removed 0 bases at V and 0 bases at J, with 12 bases between. The CDR3 covers 16 residues. CDR3 bases: TGTGCCAGTAGTATAGAGGCAGGGGCGAGCTCCTACGAGCAGTACTTC. Translating gives CASSIEAGASSYEQYF.

J is TRBJ1-5 and V is TRBV7-2, with TRBD1 matching 9 bases. Trimming at V came to 3 bases and at J to 2 bases, leaving 8 bases not matched to a gene. The CDR3 extends over 17 amino acids. Per germline, CDR1 SGHTA and CDR2 FQGNSA. The CDR3 nucleotides read TGTGCCAGCAGCTTCAAGGACAGGGGTGGGGGCAATCAGCCCCAGCATTTT. Protein sequence: CASSFKDRGGGNQPQHF.

This chain joins TRBV2 and TRBJ1-4, with 11 nucleotides matching TRBD1. The CDR3 has 13 amino acids. The germline V gene has CDR1 SNHLY and CDR2 FYNNEI. With 7 bases clipped from V and 8 bases from J, the junction kept 3 bases outside the gene matches. The CDR3 sequence: CASTRDRGEKLFF. CDR3 DNA sequence: TGTGCCAGCACCCGGGACAGGGGGGAAAAACTGTTTTTT. The whole variable domain, remainder taken from reference TRBV2 and TRBJ1-4, is EPEVTQTPSHQVTQMGQEVILRCVPISNHLYFYWYRQILGQKVEFLVSFYNNEISEKSEIFDDQFSVERPDGSNFTLKIRSTKLEDSAMYFCASTRDRGEKLFFGSGTQLSVL.